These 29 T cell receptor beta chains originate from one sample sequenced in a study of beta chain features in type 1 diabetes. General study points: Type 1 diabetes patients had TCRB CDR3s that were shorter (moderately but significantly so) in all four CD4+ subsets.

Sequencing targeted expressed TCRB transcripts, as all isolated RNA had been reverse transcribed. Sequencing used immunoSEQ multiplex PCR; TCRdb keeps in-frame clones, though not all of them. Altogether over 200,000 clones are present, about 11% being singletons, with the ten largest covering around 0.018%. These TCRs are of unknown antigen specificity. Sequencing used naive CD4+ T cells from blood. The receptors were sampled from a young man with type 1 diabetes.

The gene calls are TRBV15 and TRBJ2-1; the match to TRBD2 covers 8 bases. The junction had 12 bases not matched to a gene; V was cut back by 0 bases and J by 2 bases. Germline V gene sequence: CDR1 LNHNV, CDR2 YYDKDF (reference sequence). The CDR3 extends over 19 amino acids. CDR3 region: CATSRDAPPWRGAYNEQFF. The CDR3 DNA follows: TGTGCCACCAGCAGAGATGCCCCACCCTGGCGGGGGGCCTACAATGAGCAGTTCTTC.

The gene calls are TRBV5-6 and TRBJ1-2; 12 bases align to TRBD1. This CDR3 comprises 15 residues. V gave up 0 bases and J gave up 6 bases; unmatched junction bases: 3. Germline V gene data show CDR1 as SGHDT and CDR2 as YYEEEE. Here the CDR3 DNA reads TGTGCCAGCAGCTTGGCGGGACAGGGGGCGCATGGCTACACCTTC. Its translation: CASSLAGQGAHGYTF. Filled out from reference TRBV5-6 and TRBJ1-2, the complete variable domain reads DAGVTQSPTHLIKTRGQQVTLRCSPKSGHDTVSWYQQALGQGPQFIFQYYEEEERQRGNFPDRFSGHQFPNYSSELNVNALLLGDSALYLCASSLAGQGAHGYTFGSGTRLTVV.

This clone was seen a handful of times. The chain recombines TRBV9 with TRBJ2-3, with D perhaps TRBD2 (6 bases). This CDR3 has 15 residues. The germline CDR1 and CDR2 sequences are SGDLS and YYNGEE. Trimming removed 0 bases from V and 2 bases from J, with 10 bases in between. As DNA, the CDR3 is TGTGCCAGCAGCGTAGAGGCGGGGACCACAGATACGCAGTATTTT. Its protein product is CASSVEAGTTDTQYF.

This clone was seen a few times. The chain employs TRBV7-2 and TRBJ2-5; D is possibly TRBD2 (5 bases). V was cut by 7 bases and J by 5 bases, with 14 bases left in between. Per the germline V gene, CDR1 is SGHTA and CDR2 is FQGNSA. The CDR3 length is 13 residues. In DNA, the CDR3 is TGTGCCAGCAAACGGACGGGATCGGAGACCCAGTACTTC. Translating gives CASKRTGSETQYF.

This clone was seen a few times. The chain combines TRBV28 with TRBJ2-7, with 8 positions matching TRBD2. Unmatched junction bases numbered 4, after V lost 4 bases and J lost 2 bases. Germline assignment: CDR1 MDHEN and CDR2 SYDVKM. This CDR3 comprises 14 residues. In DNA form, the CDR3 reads TGTGCCAGCAGTTCCGCGGGGGGCACCTACGAGCAGTACTTC. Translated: CASSSAGGTYEQYF.

In nucleotides, the CDR3 is TGTGCCAGCAGTGAACAGGGTTTGGTGTTTTTT. This sequence encodes CASSEQGLVFF. The rearrangement uses TRBV2 and TRBJ1-4; D perhaps matches TRBD1 (5 bases). CDR3 size: 11 residues. Germline assignment: CDR1 SNHLY and CDR2 FYNNEI. The V end was cut by 2 bases, the J end by 15 bases, with 10 bases between.

The CDR3 is CASSQVWPIPLITEQFF. CDR3 coding DNA: TGTGCCAGCAGCCAAGTGTGGCCAATCCCCCTTATTACTGAGCAGTTCTTC. This chain uses TRBV14 with TRBJ2-1; D unresolved. The germline CDR1 and CDR2 sequences are SGHDN and FVKESK. The CDR3 contains 17 residues. V lost 1 base and J lost 9, with 22 bases in between.

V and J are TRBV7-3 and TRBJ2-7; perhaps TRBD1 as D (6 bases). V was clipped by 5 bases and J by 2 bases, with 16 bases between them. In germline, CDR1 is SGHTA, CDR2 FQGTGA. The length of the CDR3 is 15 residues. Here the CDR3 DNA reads TGTGCCAGCAGCCCCGATCCTGCAGGGGCCTACGAGCAGTACTTC. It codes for CASSPDPAGAYEQYF.

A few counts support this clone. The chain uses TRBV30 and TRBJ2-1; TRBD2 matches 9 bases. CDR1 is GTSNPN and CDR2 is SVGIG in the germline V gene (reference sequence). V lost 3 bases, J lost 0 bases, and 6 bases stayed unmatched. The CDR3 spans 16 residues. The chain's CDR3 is CAWRRGGASSYNEQFF. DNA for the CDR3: TGTGCCTGGAGGCGCGGGGGGGCGAGCTCCTACAATGAGCAGTTCTTC. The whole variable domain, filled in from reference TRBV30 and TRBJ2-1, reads SQTIHQWPATLVQPVGSPLSLECTVEGTSNPNLYWYRQAAGRGLQLLFYSVGIGQISSEVPQNLSASRPQDRQFILSSKKLLLSDSGFYLCAWRRGGASSYNEQFFGPGTRLTVL.

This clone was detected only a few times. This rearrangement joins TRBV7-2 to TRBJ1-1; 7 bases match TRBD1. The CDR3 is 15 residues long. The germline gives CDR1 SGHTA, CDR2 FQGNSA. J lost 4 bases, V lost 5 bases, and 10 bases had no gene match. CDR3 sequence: CASSPKGQVATEAFF. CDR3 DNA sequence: TGTGCCAGCAGCCCCAAAGGACAGGTGGCCACTGAAGCTTTCTTT.

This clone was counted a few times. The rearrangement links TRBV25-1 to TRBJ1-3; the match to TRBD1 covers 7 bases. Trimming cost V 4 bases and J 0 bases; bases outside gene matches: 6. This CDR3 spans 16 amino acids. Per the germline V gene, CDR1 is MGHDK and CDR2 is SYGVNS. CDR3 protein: CASSGRDSRSGNTIYF. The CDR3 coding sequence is TGTGCCAGCAGTGGCCGGGACAGCCGCTCTGGAAACACCATATATTTT. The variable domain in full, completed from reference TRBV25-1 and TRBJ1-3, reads EADIYQTPRYLVIGTGKKITLECSQTMGHDKMYWYQQDPGMELHLIHYSYGVNSTEKGDLSSESTVSRIRTEHFPLTLESARPSHTSQYLCASSGRDSRSGNTIYFGEGSWLTVV.

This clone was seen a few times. The CDR3 loop is CASSQESTGVESYEQYF. The CDR3 DNA is TGCGCCAGCAGCCAAGAGAGTACAGGGGTTGAGTCCTACGAGCAGTACTTC. The V gene is TRBV4-3, the J gene TRBJ2-5; 7 bases agree with TRBD1. The DNA end is a closer match to TRBJ2-7, so the J assignment may be wrong. Germline CDR1 is LGHNA and CDR2 is YSLEER. The CDR3 sequence is 17 residues long.

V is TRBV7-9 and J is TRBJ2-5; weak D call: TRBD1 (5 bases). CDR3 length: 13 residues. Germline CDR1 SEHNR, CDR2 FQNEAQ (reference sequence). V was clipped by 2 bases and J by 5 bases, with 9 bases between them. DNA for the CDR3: TGTGCCAGCAGCTTACCAGGGCCGGAGACCCAGTACTTC. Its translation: CASSLPGPETQYF.

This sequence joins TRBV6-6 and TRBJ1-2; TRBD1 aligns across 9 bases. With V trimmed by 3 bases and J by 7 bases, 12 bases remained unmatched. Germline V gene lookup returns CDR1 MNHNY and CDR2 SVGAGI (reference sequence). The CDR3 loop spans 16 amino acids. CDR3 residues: CASSYSTGQGRSGYTF. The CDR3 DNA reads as TGTGCCAGCAGTTATAGTACGGGACAGGGTCGAAGTGGCTACACCTTC.

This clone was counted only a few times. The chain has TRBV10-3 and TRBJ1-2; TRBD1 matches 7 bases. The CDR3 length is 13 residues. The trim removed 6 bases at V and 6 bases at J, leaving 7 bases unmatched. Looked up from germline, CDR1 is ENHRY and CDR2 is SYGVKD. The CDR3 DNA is TGTGCCATCAGCCCCGACAGGGTAAATGGCTACACCTTC. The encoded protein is CAISPDRVNGYTF.

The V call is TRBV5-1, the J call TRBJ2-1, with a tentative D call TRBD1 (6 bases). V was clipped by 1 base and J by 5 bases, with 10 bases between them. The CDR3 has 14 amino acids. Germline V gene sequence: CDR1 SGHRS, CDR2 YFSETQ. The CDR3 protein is CASSLTGNNNEQFF. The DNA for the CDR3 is TGCGCCAGCAGCTTGACAGGGAACAACAATGAGCAGTTCTTC.

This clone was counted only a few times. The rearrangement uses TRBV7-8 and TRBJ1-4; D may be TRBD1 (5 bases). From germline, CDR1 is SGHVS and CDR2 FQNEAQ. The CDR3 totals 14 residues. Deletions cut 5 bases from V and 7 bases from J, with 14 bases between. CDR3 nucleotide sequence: TGTGCCAGCAGCCCGGGACTTAGCGGTGAAAAACTGTTTTTT. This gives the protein CASSPGLSGEKLFF.

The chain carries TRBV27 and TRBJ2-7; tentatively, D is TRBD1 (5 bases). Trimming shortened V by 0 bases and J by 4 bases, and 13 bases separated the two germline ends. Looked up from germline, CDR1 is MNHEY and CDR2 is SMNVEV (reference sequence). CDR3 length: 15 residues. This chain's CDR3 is CASSLSAGHLYEQYF. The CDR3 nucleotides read TGTGCCAGCAGTTTATCGGCAGGACACCTGTACGAGCAGTACTTC.

In nucleotides, the CDR3 is TGTGCCAGCAGGGGGGTAGGGGGATCCTCTTCTCAGCCCCAGCATTTT. Its translation is CASRGVGGSSSQPQHF. The chain links TRBV2 to TRBJ1-5; maybe TRBD1 (6 bases). The germline gives CDR1 SNHLY, CDR2 FYNNEI. The CDR3 is 16 amino acids. With 6 bases removed from V and 6 bases from J, the gap between germline ends came to 21 bases.

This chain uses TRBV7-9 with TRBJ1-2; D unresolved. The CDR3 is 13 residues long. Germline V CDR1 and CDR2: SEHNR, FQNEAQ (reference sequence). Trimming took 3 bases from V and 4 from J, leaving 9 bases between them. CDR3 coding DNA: TGTGCCAGCAGCTTGGAGGCGGCCTATGGCTACACCTTC. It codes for CASSLEAAYGYTF. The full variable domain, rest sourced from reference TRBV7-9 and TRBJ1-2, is DTGVSQNPRHKITKRGQNVTFRCDPISEHNRLYWYRQTLGQGPEFLTYFQNEAQLEKSRLLSDRFSAERPKGSFSTLEIQRTEQGDSAMYLCASSLEAAYGYTFGSGTRLTVV.

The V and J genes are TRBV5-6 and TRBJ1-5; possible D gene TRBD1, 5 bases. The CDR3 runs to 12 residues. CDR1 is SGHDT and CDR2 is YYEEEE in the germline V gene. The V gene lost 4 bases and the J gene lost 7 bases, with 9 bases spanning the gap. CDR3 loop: CASSRGDQPQHF. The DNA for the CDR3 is TGTGCCAGCAGCCGGGGGGACCAGCCCCAGCATTTT.

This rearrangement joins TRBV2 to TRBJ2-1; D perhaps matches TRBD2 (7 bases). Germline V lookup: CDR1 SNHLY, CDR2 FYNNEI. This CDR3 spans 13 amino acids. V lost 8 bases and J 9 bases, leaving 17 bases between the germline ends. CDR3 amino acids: CASVLEGGVEQFF. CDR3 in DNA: TGTGCCAGCGTTTTAGAGGGGGGGGTTGAGCAGTTCTTC.

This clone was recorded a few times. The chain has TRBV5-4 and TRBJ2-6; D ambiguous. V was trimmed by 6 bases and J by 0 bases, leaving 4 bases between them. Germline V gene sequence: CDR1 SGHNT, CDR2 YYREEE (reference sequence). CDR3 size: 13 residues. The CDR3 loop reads CASTISGANVLTF. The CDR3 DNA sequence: TGTGCCAGCACCATCTCTGGGGCCAACGTCCTGACTTTC.

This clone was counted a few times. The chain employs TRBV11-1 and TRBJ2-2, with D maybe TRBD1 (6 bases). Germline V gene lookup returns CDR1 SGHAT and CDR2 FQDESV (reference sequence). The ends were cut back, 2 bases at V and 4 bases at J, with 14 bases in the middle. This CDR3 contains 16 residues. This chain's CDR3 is CASSLTDRLFTGELFF. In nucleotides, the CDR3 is TGTGCCAGCAGCTTAACCGACAGGTTGTTCACCGGGGAGCTGTTTTTT.

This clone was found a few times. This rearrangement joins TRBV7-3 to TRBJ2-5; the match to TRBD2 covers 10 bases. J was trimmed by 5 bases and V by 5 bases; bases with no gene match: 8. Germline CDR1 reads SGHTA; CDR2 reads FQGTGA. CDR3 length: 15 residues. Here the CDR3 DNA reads TGTGCCAGCAGCGAAAGCGGGGGGGCCGGGGAGACCCAGTACTTC. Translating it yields CASSESGGAGETQYF.

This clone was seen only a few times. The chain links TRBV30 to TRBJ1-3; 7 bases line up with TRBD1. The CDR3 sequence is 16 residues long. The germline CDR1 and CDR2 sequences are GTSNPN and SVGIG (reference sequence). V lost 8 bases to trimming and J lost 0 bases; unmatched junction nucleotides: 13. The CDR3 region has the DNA TGTGCCCATACCAAGGGGGCGGCAGTCTCTGGAAACACCATATATTTT. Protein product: CAHTKGAAVSGNTIYF.

The chain's CDR3 is CASSFRGGANYNEQFF. DNA of the CDR3: TGTGCCAGCAGCTTTCGGGGGGGAGCCAACTACAATGAGCAGTTCTTC. The chain couples TRBV5-5 to TRBJ2-1; the match to TRBD2 covers 8 bases. CDR1 is SGHKS and CDR2 is YYEKEE in the germline V gene (reference sequence). Losses at the gene ends were 2 bases for V and 3 bases for J; bases not matched to a gene: 7. The CDR3 runs to 16 residues. The full variable domain, with the rest looked up from reference TRBV5-5 and TRBJ2-1, is DAGVTQSPTHLIKTRGQQVTLRCSPISGHKSVSWYQQVLGQGPQFIFQYYEKEERGRGNFPDRFSARQFPNYSSELNVNALLLGDSALYLCASSFRGGANYNEQFFGPGTRLTVL.

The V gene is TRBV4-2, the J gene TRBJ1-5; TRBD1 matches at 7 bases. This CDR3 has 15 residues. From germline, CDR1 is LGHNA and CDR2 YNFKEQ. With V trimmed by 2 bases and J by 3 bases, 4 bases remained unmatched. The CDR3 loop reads CASSQPTGDNQPQHF. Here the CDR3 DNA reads TGTGCCAGCAGCCAACCAACAGGGGACAATCAGCCCCAGCATTTT.

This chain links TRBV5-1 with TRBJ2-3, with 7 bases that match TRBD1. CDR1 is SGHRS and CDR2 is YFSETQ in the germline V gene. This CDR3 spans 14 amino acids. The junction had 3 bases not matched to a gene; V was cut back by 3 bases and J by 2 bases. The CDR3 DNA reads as TGCGCCAGCAGCTCGGGACAGTCCACAGATACGCAGTATTTT. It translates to CASSSGQSTDTQYF. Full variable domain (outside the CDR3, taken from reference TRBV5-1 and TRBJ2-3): KAGVTQTPRYLIKTRGQQVTLSCSPISGHRSVSWYQQTPGQGLQFLFEYFSETQRNKGNFPGRFSGRQFSNSRSEMNVSTLELGDSALYLCASSSGQSTDTQYFGPGTRLTVL.